The rows below give T cell receptor beta chains drawn from one sample of a study of Tregs in tolerant kidney transplant recipients. Generated by immunoSEQ multiplex PCR, the TCRdb table keeps only in-frame clones and is missing some. This table has roughly 86,000 clones, over 85% appearing once. The sequencing here drew on CD4+ T cells from blood (PBMCs), taken 12 months after the transplant. Receptors were obtained from a human patient who received a combined kidney and bone marrow transplant. The graft donor may be the source of some T cells. Both conserved end residues are part of each CDR3. The D gene is left open where the match is weak. Size is stated for part of the rows, as once, few or many counts, or as a class when the clone is expanded.

D | length | size | J | V | CDR3 | DNA
TRBD1 | 15 | - | TRBJ1-2 | TRBV5-4 | CASSTDRDSRGGYTF | TGTGCCAGCAGCACGGACCGGGACAGCCGAGGTGGCTACACCTTC
TRBD1 | 17 | - | TRBJ2-3 | TRBV5-4 | CASSAGLGTVTTDTQYF | TGTGCCAGCAGCGCCGGTCTCGGGACAGTAACCACAGATACGCAGTATTTT
- | 13 | - | TRBJ2-7 | TRBV7-2 | CASSPNRVVEQYF | TGTGCCAGCAGCCCCAACAGGGTTGTCGAGCAGTACTTC
- | 13 | - | TRBJ1-2 | TRBV7-2 | CASSVEGLYGYTF | TGTGCCAGCAGCGTAGAGGGGCTCTATGGCTACACCTTC
- | 17 | - | TRBJ1-2 | TRBV7-2 | CASSLAPSGPANYGYTF | TGTGCCAGCAGCTTAGCCCCTTCAGGGCCCGCTAACTATGGCTACACCTTC
- | 16 | few | TRBJ2-2 | TRBV5-1 | CASSFETAANTGELFF | TGCGCCAGCAGCTTTGAGACAGCTGCGAACACCGGGGAGCTGTTTTTT
TRBD1 | 17 | - | TRBJ2-1 | TRBV28 | CASRSDRAEVSYNEQFF | TGTGCCAGCAGGTCCGACAGGGCGGAGGTATCCTACAATGAGCAGTTCTTC
TRBD1 | 14 | - | TRBJ1-2 | TRBV2 | CASSGRTGSNGYTF | TGTGCCAGCAGTGGCCGGACAGGGTCTAATGGCTACACCTTC
- | 16 | - | TRBJ1-5 | TRBV21-1 | CASRGERQSLNQPQHF | TGTGCCAGCAGGGGTGAACGACAGAGCCTCAATCAGCCCCAGCATTTT
- | 14 | - | TRBJ1-6 | TRBV30 | CAWSLLQGNSPLHF | TGTGCCTGGAGTTTGCTACAGGGAAATTCACCCCTCCACTTT
TRBD1 | 16 | - | TRBJ1-2 | TRBV5-6 | CASSSWRRGLGYGYTF | TGTGCCAGCAGCTCCTGGCGAAGGGGGCTGGGCTATGGCTACACCTTC
TRBD1 | 14 | - | TRBJ2-7 | TRBV11-2 | CASSLDRGLYEQYF | TGTGCCAGCAGCTTGGACAGGGGGCTATACGAGCAGTACTTC
TRBD1 | 13 | - | TRBJ1-4 | TRBV30 | CAWRGQGNEKLFF | TGTGCCTGGAGGGGACAGGGGAATGAAAAACTGTTTTTT
TRBD1 | 14 | - | TRBJ1-1 | TRBV18 | CASSLTQGANEAFF | TGTGCCAGCTCCCTAACACAGGGGGCGAATGAAGCTTTCTTT
TRBD2 | 17 | - | TRBJ2-3 | TRBV4-3 | CASSQATSGLSTDTQYF | TGCGCCAGCAGCCAAGCGACTAGCGGTCTCAGCACAGATACGCAGTATTTT
TRBD1 | 17 | - | TRBJ2-5 | TRBV11-2 | CASSILRDSISQETQYF | TGTGCCAGCAGCATCCTACGGGACAGCATCTCCCAAGAGACCCAGTACTTC
TRBD1 | 14 | - | TRBJ1-2 | TRBV27 | CASRTRQGDHGYTF | TGTGCCAGCAGAACCCGACAGGGCGATCATGGCTACACCTTC
- | 15 | - | TRBJ2-7 | TRBV5-5 | CASSRRDNGGYEQYF | TGTGCCAGCAGCCGCCGGGACAACGGGGGGTACGAGCAGTACTTC
- | 14 | - | TRBJ2-5 | TRBV11-1 | CASSSTGSGETQYF | TGTGCCAGCAGCTCTACAGGGAGCGGAGAGACCCAGTACTTC
- | 17 | - | TRBJ1-2 | TRBV21-1 | CASSKKEDRTKSYGYTF | TGTGCCAGCAGCAAAAAAGAGGACAGGACCAAAAGCTATGGCTACACCTTC
- | 11 | - | TRBJ2-1 | TRBV29-1 | CSAERGGGEFF | TGCAGCGCCGAGCGAGGAGGGGGGGAGTTCTTC
- | 14 | - | TRBJ2-5 | TRBV4-3 | CASSQVSSPGTQYF | TGCGCCAGCAGCCAAGTCTCTAGTCCTGGGACCCAGTACTTC
- | 14 | - | TRBJ2-7 | TRBV11-3 | CASSPVAGPYEQYF | TGTGCCAGCAGCCCGGTGGCGGGTCCCTACGAGCAGTACTTC
TRBD2 | 14 | - | TRBJ2-7 | TRBV10-1 | CASTPGTSGYEQYF | TGCGCCAGCACCCCCGGGACTAGCGGATACGAGCAGTACTTC
TRBD2 | 18 | - | TRBJ2-3 | TRBV28 | CASSLGGDWGFSTDTQYF | TGTGCCAGCAGTTTAGGGGGGGATTGGGGATTCAGCACAGATACGCAGTATTTT
TRBD1 | 15 | - | TRBJ1-2 | TRBV2 | CASSVDRGLSYGYTF | TGTGCCAGCAGTGTTGATAGGGGGCTAAGCTATGGCTACACCTTC
- | 13 | - | TRBJ1-1 | TRBV27 | CASSFALNTEAFF | TGTGCCAGCAGTTTTGCACTTAACACTGAAGCTTTCTTT
- | 13 | once | TRBJ2-7 | TRBV29-1 | CSVEERGTYEQYF | TGCAGCGTTGAAGAACGCGGAACCTACGAGCAGTACTTC
TRBD2 | 14 | - | TRBJ2-1 | TRBV5-4 | CASALGLAENEQFF | TGTGCCAGCGCCCTTGGACTAGCGGAAAATGAGCAGTTCTTC
- | 14 | - | TRBJ2-3 | TRBV7-2 | CASSLDVGGVTQYF | TGTGCCAGCAGCTTAGACGTCGGCGGGGTTACGCAGTATTTT
TRBD1 | 16 | - | TRBJ2-2 | TRBV11-2 | CASSYRQGTNTGELFF | TGTGCCAGCAGTTATAGACAGGGGACGAACACCGGGGAGCTGTTTTTT
- | 15 | - | TRBJ1-6 | TRBV7-2 | CASSLGSLGNSPLHF | TGTGCCAGCAGCTTAGGGTCACTTGGTAATTCACCCCTCCACTTT
- | 14 | once | TRBJ2-7 | TRBV29-1 | CSAQRSGSSYEQYF | TGCAGCGCACAACGGAGTGGATCCTCCTACGAGCAGTACTTC
TRBD1 | 15 | - | TRBJ1-6 | TRBV25-1 | CASSELRDRGSPLHF | TGTGCCAGCAGTGAATTAAGGGACAGGGGTTCACCCCTCCACTTT
TRBD1 | 15 | - | TRBJ2-7 | TRBV30 | CAWSRTDRGTYEQYF | TGTGCCTGGAGTAGGACAGACAGGGGCACTTACGAGCAGTACTTC
- | 13 | - | TRBJ2-7 | TRBV29-1 | CSVGRTTPYEQYF | TGCAGCGTCGGGCGGACAACCCCCTACGAGCAGTACTTC
- | 14 | - | TRBJ2-2 | TRBV2 | CASSEALGGAVLFF | TGTGCCAGCAGTGAAGCGCTTGGGGGGGCAGTGCTGTTTTTT
- | 16 | - | TRBJ2-1 | TRBV4-1 | CASSQPLVPKYNEQFF | TGCGCCAGCAGCCAACCTCTAGTCCCAAAGTACAATGAGCAGTTCTTC
- | 15 | - | TRBJ1-5 | TRBV19 | CASIRGQGSNQPQHF | TGTGCCAGTATTAGGGGCCAGGGGTCGAATCAGCCCCAGCATTTT
TRBD2 | 16 | - | TRBJ2-7 | TRBV27 | CASSWTGGVPNYEQYF | TGTGCCAGCAGTTGGACGGGGGGAGTCCCAAACTACGAGCAGTACTTC
- | 16 | - | TRBJ1-4 | TRBV28 | CASSLRGSATNEKLFF | TGTGCCAGCAGTTTAAGGGGGTCTGCAACTAATGAAAAACTGTTTTTT
- | 12 | - | TRBJ1-2 | TRBV5-4 | CASSLEAYGYTF | TGTGCCAGCAGCTTGGAAGCCTATGGCTACACCTTC
TRBD2 | 15 | - | TRBJ2-7 | TRBV10-3 | CAISGGGTGAYEQYF | TGTGCCATCAGCGGGGGAGGGACGGGGGCCTACGAGCAGTACTTC
- | 13 | once | TRBJ1-1 | TRBV7-8 | CASSLSSGFEAFF | TGTGCCAGCAGCTTAAGCTCAGGGTTTGAAGCTTTCTTT
TRBD1 | 15 | - | TRBJ1-6 | TRBV4-3 | CASSQGHRGNSPLHF | TGCGCCAGCAGCCAAGGTCACAGGGGGAATTCACCCCTCCACTTT
- | 16 | - | TRBJ1-2 | TRBV5-6 | CASSRELTVQVYGYTF | TGTGCCAGCAGTCGCGAGTTGACAGTGCAGGTCTATGGCTACACCTTC
TRBD1 | 15 | once | TRBJ1-2 | TRBV5-1 | CASSYSGTGTYGYTF | TGCGCCAGCAGCTATTCCGGGACAGGAACTTATGGCTACACCTTC
- | 15 | once | TRBJ2-7 | TRBV7-2 | CASSFSASLSYEQYF | TGTGCCAGCAGCTTTTCGGCTAGCCTCTCCTACGAGCAGTACTTC
TRBD2 | 15 | - | TRBJ2-7 | TRBV30 | CAWTIAGGPRGEQYF | TGTGCCTGGACCATAGCGGGAGGCCCAAGGGGAGAGCAGTACTTC
TRBD2 | 16 | - | TRBJ2-1 | TRBV9 | CASSVDVTSFYNEQFF | TGTGCCAGCAGCGTAGATGTGACTAGCTTTTACAATGAGCAGTTCTTC
- | 15 | - | TRBJ1-6 | TRBV6-5 | CASSYSDRNNSPLHF | TGTGCCAGCAGTTACTCGGACAGAAATAATTCACCCCTCCACTTT
- | 15 | - | TRBJ1-6 | TRBV25-1 | CASSEGGSYNSPLHF | TGTGCCAGCAGTGAAGGAGGGAGCTATAATTCCCCCCTCCACTTT